This T cell receptor beta chain appears in the sequencing data of a study of molecular identifiers for immune sequencing clone quantification. Whole-study findings and limits: Naive cells had under 1% of molecules in clones above 20 RNA copies, effectors over 97%. Clone sizes that are highly expanded could be underestimated when identical TCR molecules share a barcode.

Trimming stripped 2 bases from V and 4 bases from J, with 17 bases between. Germline lookup yields CDR1 LGHNA and CDR2 YSLEER. This CDR3 spans 17 amino acids. TCRdb itself ran the PCR reads through MiXCR, one entry per CDR3 protein. The sample carries approximately 550,000 distinct CDR3 sequences, over 20% recorded once. With regard to this clonotype: Its specificity is not known.

The chain carries TRBV4-3 and TRBJ1-4; a weak D match, TRBD1 (5 bases). The source is a human donor in good health. Some libraries in this study had Jurkat cell RNA spiked in. The sample was naive CD8+ T cells from blood, with Jurkat cell RNA spiked in. The subset was: FACS-sorted CD8+CD4-CCR7+CD45RA+ naive T cells. The CDR3 DNA follows: TGCGCCAGCAGCCAAAAGAGGCAGGGACGGTTTAATGAAAAACTGTTTTTT. As protein: CASSQKRQGRFNEKLFF.